The 21 T cell receptor beta chains below all came from one sample that was sequenced in a study of OX40 agonist ivuxolimab in advanced cancers. The protocol was immunoSEQ multiplex PCR, while the TCRdb copy is restricted to in-frame clones and leaves out a portion. The table shows 50,000 or so clones, with about 81% occurring only once. This specimen consisted of CD4+ or CD8+ T cells sorted from blood, obtained in a trial of the OX40 agonist ivuxolimab. The receptors here all came from an adult with an advanced solid tumor such as melanoma, head and neck, liver or kidney cancer.

This clone was seen once. The CDR3 region has the DNA TGTGCCAGCAGTGAAGCGCGTAGTCTCTCTGGAAACACCATATATTTT. Residues: CASSEARSLSGNTIYF. The chain joins TRBV2 to TRBJ1-3; D is unresolved. The CDR3 runs to 16 residues. The germline V and J ends were trimmed by 0 bases and 0 bases, with 9 bases remaining between them. CDR1 and CDR2 (germline): SNHLY, FYNNEI.

The chain couples TRBV2 to TRBJ1-2; D not resolved. Deletions cut 4 bases from V and 8 bases from J, with 23 bases between. CDR3 length: 16 residues. CDR1 SNHLY and CDR2 FYNNEI come from the germline V gene. In nucleotides, the CDR3 is TGTGCCAGCAGTGTATCTGAAGCGGCCAGCGCGCACGGCTACACCTTC. Encoded protein: CASSVSEAASAHGYTF.

This chain connects TRBV11-3 to TRBJ1-2; 8 positions agree with TRBD1. The CDR3 is 14 amino acids. Germline CDR1 and CDR2: SGHNT and YENEEA. The trim removed 4 bases at V and 7 bases at J, leaving 8 bases unmatched. The DNA for the CDR3 is TGTGCCAGCAGCTCCGCGGACAGGGCTCGTGGCTACACCTTC. Protein: CASSSADRARGYTF.

The chain is built from TRBV11-3 and TRBJ2-7; D is unresolved. Trimming took 0 bases from V and 4 from J, leaving 4 bases between them. CDR1 SGHNT and CDR2 YENEEA come from the germline V gene. The CDR3 length is 12 residues. The CDR3 DNA sequence: TGTGCCAGCAGCTTAGATTGGTACGAGCAGTACTTC. Translation gives CASSLDWYEQYF.

The V call is TRBV5-4, the J call TRBJ2-5; TRBD1 agrees at 7 bases. Germline CDR1 is SGHNT and CDR2 is YYREEE (reference sequence). This CDR3 has 14 residues. The V gene end was trimmed by 5 bases and the J gene end by 5 bases; junction bases not matched to a gene: 9. DNA for the CDR3: TGTGCCAGCAGTTCCACCGACAGGGTGGAGACCCAGTACTTC. Its translation: CASSSTDRVETQYF.

To note about this clone: In the same sample, other DNA sequences code for this CDR3. The chain recombines TRBV5-4 with TRBJ2-5; D possibly corresponds to TRBD2 (5 bases). Deletions cut 0 bases from V and 4 bases from J, with 13 bases between. Germline CDR1 is SGHNT and CDR2 is YYREEE (reference sequence). CDR3 length: 15 amino acids. The CDR3 sequence is CASSLEGPGGETQYF. As DNA, the CDR3 is TGTGCCAGCAGCTTGGAAGGACCAGGAGGAGAGACCCAGTACTTC.

V is TRBV19 and J is TRBJ1-6, with D unclear. The length of the CDR3 is 14 residues. Germline lookup yields CDR1 LNHDA and CDR2 SQIVND (reference sequence). Trimming took off 5 bases at V and 4 bases at J, with 9 bases between the two ends. The CDR3 protein is CASSQFVYNSPLHF. The DNA of the CDR3 is TGTGCCAGTAGTCAGTTTGTGTATAATTCACCCCTCCACTTT.

The V call is TRBV5-1, the J call TRBJ2-3, with TRBD1 matching over 7 bases. V dropped 5 bases and J dropped 0; count of bases not matched to a gene: 6. CDR3 length: 15 amino acids. The germline CDR1 and CDR2 sequences are SGHRS and YFSETQ. CDR3 protein: CASSSTGASTDTQYF. The CDR3 region has the DNA TGCGCCAGCAGTTCCACAGGGGCTAGCACAGATACGCAGTATTTT.

The chain employs TRBV10-1 and TRBJ1-6; tentative D call: TRBD1 (5 bases). Germline-derived CDR1 and CDR2 are WNHNN and SYGVQD (reference sequence). V dropped 6 bases and J dropped 7 bases, with 10 bases sitting between them. The CDR3 runs 13 residues. The DNA for the CDR3 is TGCGCCAGCAGCTCCGGGGGGAATTCACCCCTCCACTTT. Protein: CASSSGGNSPLHF.

V and J are TRBV11-2 and TRBJ2-3; TRBD1 aligns across 7 bases. CDR3 length equals 14 residues. V shed 5 bases, J shed 3 bases, and the junction held 5 bases outside the gene matches. Per the germline V gene, CDR1 is SGHAT and CDR2 is FQNNGV. CDR3 loop: CASSHRDSTDTQYF. CDR3 in DNA: TGTGCCAGCAGCCACCGGGACAGTACAGATACGCAGTATTTT. Combining the CDR3 with reference TRBV11-2 and TRBJ2-3 gives the whole variable domain EAGVAQSPRYKIIEKRQSVAFWCNPISGHATLYWYQQILGQGPKLLIQFQNNGVVDDSQLPKDRFSAERLKGVDSTLKIQPAKLEDSAVYLCASSHRDSTDTQYFGPGTRLTVL.

The CDR3 loop reads CASSLGQGGTYEQYF. The CDR3 DNA reads as TGCGCCAGCAGCTTAGGACAGGGTGGGACCTACGAGCAGTACTTC. This rearrangement joins TRBV5-1 to TRBJ2-7; 8 bases map to TRBD1. CDR1 is SGHRS, CDR2 YFSETQ, per germline. CDR3 length equals 15 residues. J was trimmed by 2 bases and V by 2 bases; bases with no gene match: 6.

This clone was seen a few times. The chain recombines TRBV7-8 with TRBJ2-5, with 7 bases fitting TRBD2. The CDR3 length is 15 residues. Trimming cost V 3 bases and J 2 bases; bases outside gene matches: 6. Germline-derived CDR1 and CDR2 are SGHVS and FQNEAQ. The CDR3 loop is CASSLDGRSQETQYF. In DNA form, the CDR3 reads TGTGCCAGCAGCTTGGACGGGAGGTCGCAAGAGACCCAGTACTTC.

The chain joins TRBV19 to TRBJ1-2; 9 bases map to TRBD1. With 6 bases clipped from V and 2 bases from J, the junction kept 7 bases outside the gene matches. The CDR3 is 15 residues long. Germline V gives CDR1 LNHDA, CDR2 SQIVND (reference sequence). CDR3 amino acids: CASRTGGFQNYGYTF. The DNA of the CDR3 is TGTGCCAGTAGGACAGGGGGTTTCCAAAACTATGGCTACACCTTC.

The chain is built from TRBV5-5 and TRBJ1-5, with D unclear. The CDR3 length is 15 residues. Germline assignment: CDR1 SGHKS and CDR2 YYEKEE (reference sequence). V lost 0 bases, J lost 0 bases, and 7 bases lay in between. The CDR3 nucleotides read TGTGCCAGCAGCTTGGTAGGTAGTAGCAATCAGCCCCAGCATTTT. The encoded protein is CASSLVGSSNQPQHF.

V usage is TRBV2 and J usage is TRBJ2-7; D is undetermined. V was shortened by 7 bases and J by 6 bases, with 13 bases between the two germline ends. Germline V gene data show CDR1 as SNHLY and CDR2 as FYNNEI. This CDR3 has 12 residues. The CDR3 here is CASTPTRVEQYF. The CDR3 coding sequence is TGTGCCAGCACGCCCACCCGGGTCGAGCAGTACTTC.

This clone has just a few counts. J is TRBJ1-2 and V is TRBV7-9; D not resolved. V lost 5 bases and J lost 2, with 6 bases in between. The CDR3 is 12 residues long. The germline gives CDR1 SEHNR, CDR2 FQNEAQ (reference sequence). CDR3: CASSPLNYGYTF. The CDR3 nucleotides are TGTGCCAGCAGCCCACTAAACTATGGCTACACCTTC.

The chain carries TRBV19 and TRBJ2-7, with TRBD2 matching 14 bases. Germline-derived CDR1 and CDR2 are LNHDA and SQIVND (reference sequence). V dropped 5 bases and J dropped 6; count of bases not matched to a gene: 12. The length of the CDR3 is 17 residues. The CDR3 sequence: CASSHNSGTSGGGEQYF. DNA for the CDR3: TGTGCCAGTAGTCATAATTCCGGGACTAGCGGGGGTGGCGAGCAGTACTTC.

This chain connects TRBV10-1 to TRBJ2-7; D unclear. This CDR3 has 11 amino acids. CDR1 and CDR2 (germline): WNHNN, SYGVQD (reference sequence). The V gene lost 4 bases and the J gene lost 0 bases, with 1 base spanning the gap. DNA of the CDR3: TGCGCCAGCAGTGCCTCCTACGAGCAGTACTTC. Amino acid sequence: CASSASYEQYF.

The chain combines TRBV28 with TRBJ1-5; D is possibly TRBD1 (6 bases). Trimming removed 8 bases from V and 6 bases from J, with 14 bases in between. This CDR3 comprises 13 residues. Germline CDR1 reads MDHEN; CDR2 reads SYDVKM. For the CDR3, the DNA is TGTGCCAGCCATGGGGGGGCGGTTCAGCCCCAGCATTTT. It specifies CASHGGAVQPQHF.

V and J are TRBV5-4 and TRBJ1-6; TRBD1 aligns across 9 bases. CDR3 size: 15 residues. V dropped 4 bases and J dropped 6; count of bases not matched to a gene: 5. CDR1 is SGHNT and CDR2 is YYREEE in the germline V gene (reference sequence). The CDR3 DNA follows: TGTGCCAGCAGCCCGACAGGGGGATTTAATTCACCCCTCCACTTT. Protein product: CASSPTGGFNSPLHF.

The chain recombines TRBV10-2 with TRBJ1-6; D call uncertain. The V end was cut by 8 bases, the J end by 0 bases, with 5 bases between. CDR3 length: 13 residues. Germline loops: CDR1 WSHSY, CDR2 SAAADI. The CDR3 DNA is TGCGCCAGCTCGAGCTCCTATAATTCACCCCTCCACTTT. Protein product: CASSSSYNSPLHF.